Shown below are 6 T cell receptor beta chains from a single sample sequenced in a study of early T cells in non-severe SARS-CoV-2 infection. TCRdb analysed the 5' RACE reads with MiXCR anew, one entry per CDR3 protein. The sample lists tens of thousands of distinct CDR3 sequences; over 15% were seen once. Source: whole blood, taken at baseline. Receptors originate from an adult who was a healthcare worker with PCR-confirmed SARS-CoV-2 infection or an uninfected control (not recorded which).

This clonotype was seen a handful of times. V usage is TRBV29-1 and J usage is TRBJ1-5, with D possibly matching TRBD1 (5 bases). Per germline, CDR1 SQVTM and CDR2 ANQGSEA. This CDR3 spans 13 amino acids. V lost 7 bases and J lost 6, with 16 bases in between. The CDR3 DNA reads TGCAGCGCCCAAGGAGGGGAGGCTCAGCCCCAGCATTTT. Its protein is CSAQGGEAQPQHF.

This clonotype occurred a few times. The gene calls are TRBV5-1 and TRBJ2-3; TRBD2 might be the D (5 bases). Trimming left V 0 bases short and J 0 bases short, with 11 bases between. The CDR3 is made up of 16 amino acids. Germline CDR1 SGHRS, CDR2 YFSETQ. CDR3 residues: CASSLATGSSTDTQYF. The CDR3, as DNA: TGCGCCAGCAGCTTGGCTACGGGGTCTAGCACAGATACGCAGTATTTT.

Worth noting for this clonotype: A much larger clone lies a single base off, so this may be a read error. The rearrangement joins TRBV7-2 to TRBJ1-6; possible D gene TRBD1, 6 bases. The CDR3 runs 13 residues. CDR1 and CDR2 (germline): SGHTA, FQGNSA. The CDR3 sequence: CASSYPGASPPHF. DNA for the CDR3: TGTGCCAGCAGCTACCCAGGGGCCTCACCCCCCCATTTT.

This chain connects TRBV6-6 to TRBJ2-7, with a weak D call TRBD1 (5 bases). Trimming took 6 bases from V and 6 from J, leaving 12 bases between them. The germline CDR1 and CDR2 sequences are MNHNY and SVGAGI (reference sequence). The CDR3 has 12 amino acids. The CDR3 DNA follows: TGTGCCAGCAGGCCTACAGGATCCGAGCAGTACTTC. Protein: CASRPTGSEQYF.

The chain has TRBV7-9 and TRBJ2-7; 9 nucleotides align to TRBD1. Trimming at V came to 4 bases and at J to 1 base, leaving 11 bases not matched to a gene. Germline CDR1 is SEHNR and CDR2 is FQNEAQ (reference sequence). The length of the CDR3 is 17 residues. CDR3 coding DNA: TGTGCCAGCAGCTCCCTACAAGGGGGGACAGGGTCCTACGAGCAGTACTTC. Translated: CASSSLQGGTGSYEQYF.

This clonotype was detected only a few times. J is TRBJ2-7 and V is TRBV5-1; D gene unclear. The V and J ends lost 5 bases and 6 bases respectively, with 9 bases between them. CDR3 length equals 11 residues. In germline, CDR1 is SGHRS, CDR2 YFSETQ. CDR3 coding DNA: TGCGCCAGCAGAGGCGACCGCGAGCAGTACTTC. It yields the protein CASRGDREQYF.